These 27 T cell receptor beta chains were sequenced from one sample in a study of blood T cell repertoires in COVID-19. Assay: immunoSEQ multiplex PCR; the TCRdb copy retains only in-frame clones and omits some. The profile shows 100,000 to 150,000 clones, over 60% of them singletons. Specimen: peripheral blood. The receptors stem from an older woman with acute or convalescent COVID-19.

This clone was observed at least ten times. This chain uses TRBV4-2 with TRBJ2-5; no firm D call. Germline-derived CDR1 and CDR2 are LGHNA and YNFKEQ. Trimming removed 0 bases at V and 1 base at J, with 12 bases between. This CDR3 is 16 amino acids long. As DNA, the CDR3 is TGTGCCAGCAGCCAAGATCCGGCGGTAACCCAAGAGACCCAGTACTTC. This translates into CASSQDPAVTQETQYF.

This rearrangement joins TRBV11-2 to TRBJ2-7; the match to TRBD1 covers 8 bases. The V gene end was trimmed by 5 bases and the J gene end by 7 bases; junction bases not matched to a gene: 7. This CDR3 has 13 amino acids. Germline loops: CDR1 SGHAT, CDR2 FQNNGV. CDR3 coding DNA: TGTGCCAGCAGCCCGGACAGGGCCGGGGAGCAGTACTTC. Protein product: CASSPDRAGEQYF.

The chain recombines TRBV5-1 with TRBJ1-4, with a possible D match to TRBD1 (6 bases). The CDR3 contains 15 residues. CDR1 and CDR2 from the germline V gene are SGHRS and YFSETQ. Trimming took off 1 base at V and 6 bases at J, with 13 bases between the two ends. CDR3 nucleotides: TGCGCCAGCAGCTTGACAGGGAGGGTGGATGAAAAACTGTTTTTT. Its translation: CASSLTGRVDEKLFF.

This clone was recorded only once. The rearrangement links TRBV5-1 to TRBJ2-7, with 14 bases identical to TRBD2. The germline gives CDR1 SGHRS, CDR2 YFSETQ. CDR3 size: 16 residues. V lost 3 bases, J lost 6 bases, and 8 bases stayed unmatched. CDR3 in DNA: TGCGCCAGCAGCTCGAGGACTAGCGGGGGGTATCGCGAGCAGTACTTC. Protein sequence: CASSSRTSGGYREQYF.

The chain links TRBV5-1 to TRBJ2-5; 9 bases are a match to TRBD2. CDR3 length: 16 residues. Germline trimming cut 0 bases from V and 4 bases from J; bases unmatched to any gene: 7. Germline V gene sequence: CDR1 SGHRS, CDR2 YFSETQ. CDR3 nucleotides: TGCGCCAGCAGCTTGGCCCCAGCGGGAGGCGGAGAGACCCAGTACTTC. Its protein product is CASSLAPAGGGETQYF.

V and J are TRBV19 and TRBJ2-7; TRBD2 matches 11 bases. V lost 3 bases, J lost 1 base, and 2 bases stayed unmatched. CDR1 and CDR2 (germline): LNHDA, SQIVND (reference sequence). There are 15 residues in the CDR3. The CDR3 DNA reads as TGTGCCAGTAGTATGGGGACTAGCGGTTCCTACGAGCAGTACTTC. This codes for CASSMGTSGSYEQYF.

The CDR3 nucleotides are TGTGCCAGCAGTTACTCCCTGACTAGTCAGTACTTC. Residues: CASSYSLTSQYF. V and J are TRBV6-5 and TRBJ2-5; D may be TRBD2 (6 bases). Germline lookup yields CDR1 MNHEY and CDR2 SVGAGI. The germline V and J ends were trimmed by 0 bases and 11 bases, with 10 bases remaining between them. The CDR3 extends over 12 amino acids.

Here the CDR3 reads CASSAPGQITGELFF. The CDR3 DNA is TGTGCCAGTAGTGCTCCGGGACAGATCACCGGGGAGCTGTTTTTT. This chain connects TRBV19 to TRBJ2-2, with 7 positions matching TRBD1. CDR3 size: 15 residues. V lost 5 bases to trimming and J lost 4 bases; unmatched junction nucleotides: 7. Germline V lookup: CDR1 LNHDA, CDR2 SQIVND (reference sequence).

V and J are TRBV29-1 and TRBJ2-5; 12 bases match TRBD1. The V gene end was trimmed by 8 bases and the J gene end by 5 bases; junction bases not matched to a gene: 6. CDR1 and CDR2 from the germline V gene are SQVTM and ANQGSEA. This CDR3 has 13 amino acids. CDR3 region: CSSGQGALETQYF. The CDR3 bases are TGCAGCTCGGGACAGGGGGCTTTGGAGACCCAGTACTTC.

This rearrangement joins TRBV5-6 to TRBJ2-1; 9 positions agree with TRBD1. V gave up 3 bases and J gave up 10 bases; unmatched junction bases: 11. The CDR3 runs 15 residues. Germline-derived CDR1 and CDR2 are SGHDT and YYEEEE. The CDR3 loop reads CASSWGQGHPTEQFF. DNA for the CDR3: TGTGCCAGCAGCTGGGGACAGGGCCACCCCACAGAGCAGTTCTTC.

This clone was counted many times. V gene TRBV24-1 combines with J gene TRBJ1-2; D is undetermined. This CDR3 contains 12 residues. The V end was cut by 3 bases, the J end by 8 bases, with 9 bases between. Germline V gene data show CDR1 as KGHDR and CDR2 as SFDVKD. CDR3 nucleotide sequence: TGTGCCACCAGTGATCCTAAGAAGGGCTACACCTTC. Translating gives CATSDPKKGYTF.

V usage is TRBV5-5 and J usage is TRBJ1-1; 10 positions agree with TRBD1. V was pared by 4 bases and J by 6 bases, with 3 bases of the junction left unmatched. The CDR3 covers 13 residues. Germline-derived CDR1 and CDR2 are SGHKS and YYEKEE (reference sequence). The CDR3 sequence: CASSRQGAAEAFF. CDR3 nucleotide sequence: TGTGCCAGCAGCCGACAGGGGGCGGCTGAAGCTTTCTTT.

This chain joins TRBV2 and TRBJ2-5; 9 nucleotides line up with TRBD2. J was trimmed by 7 bases and V by 4 bases; bases with no gene match: 7. This CDR3 has 14 amino acids. Germline-derived CDR1 and CDR2 are SNHLY and FYNNEI. The CDR3 nucleotides read TGTGCCAGCAGTGGCGGGGGGGGATACCGGACCCAGTACTTC. Translation gives CASSGGGGYRTQYF.

The chain uses TRBV18 and TRBJ2-2; a weak D match, TRBD1 (6 bases). The germline V and J ends were trimmed by 6 bases and 0 bases, with 11 bases remaining between them. The germline V gene has CDR1 KGHSH and CDR2 LQKENI. The CDR3 has 15 amino acids. This CDR3 is CASSPGAPNTGELFF. CDR3 DNA: TGTGCCAGCTCGCCAGGGGCCCCGAACACCGGGGAGCTGTTTTTT.

The chain links TRBV2 to TRBJ1-2; TRBD1 matches 8 bases. The V gene's germline CDR1 is SNHLY and CDR2 FYNNEI. This CDR3 comprises 14 residues. The V segment lost 5 bases and the J segment 5 bases; nucleotides outside the gene matches: 7. CDR3 DNA: TGTGCCAGCAGTACCGGGACAGGCATATATGGCTACACCTTC. Translating it yields CASSTGTGIYGYTF.

This clone was counted between two and nine times. The chain links TRBV21-1 to TRBJ1-3; the table assigns TRBD1, which was not confirmed against the DNA. TRBV21-1 is recorded as a pseudogene. The CDR3 consists of 15 residues. CDR3 sequence (DNA): TGTGCCAGCAGCAAATCAGCAGGGACTGGAAACACCATATATTTT. Translation: CASSKSAGTGNTIYF.

The V call is TRBV18, the J call TRBJ2-5, with a possible D match to TRBD1 (7 bases). Germline V gene sequence: CDR1 KGHSH, CDR2 LQKENI. The CDR3 contains 13 residues. Trimming took off 6 bases at V and 4 bases at J, with 12 bases between the two ends. CDR3 sequence reads: CASSRQGGETQYF. In DNA, the CDR3 is TGTGCCAGCTCGCGACAGGGAGGAGAGACCCAGTACTTC.

The chain couples TRBV28 to TRBJ2-7; possible D gene TRBD2, 6 bases. V lost 2 bases to trimming and J lost 3 bases, with 14 bases between them. This CDR3 spans 15 amino acids. Germline V gene data show CDR1 as MDHEN and CDR2 as SYDVKM. The CDR3 DNA reads TGTGCCAGCAGTTTACCGGGACTTGCCCGCTACGAGCAGTACTTC. This codes for CASSLPGLARYEQYF.

The gene calls are TRBV6-6 and TRBJ2-7; the D gene is possibly TRBD2 (6 bases). The germline V and J ends were trimmed by 6 bases and 2 bases, with 14 bases remaining between them. The CDR3 is 14 amino acids. Germline V gene data show CDR1 as MNHNY and CDR2 as SVGAGI (reference sequence). As DNA, the CDR3 is TGTGCCAGCAGCTCCGGGACTGGTCCCTACGAGCAGTACTTC. Translated, it gives CASSSGTGPYEQYF.

The chain joins TRBV7-8 to TRBJ1-2; tentatively, D is TRBD1 (5 bases). The ends were cut back, 1 base at V and 0 bases at J, with 9 bases in the middle. The CDR3 covers 15 residues. CDR1 is SGHVS, CDR2 FQNEAQ, per germline. CDR3 region: CASSLVAGPNYGYTF. DNA for the CDR3: TGTGCCAGCAGCTTAGTGGCAGGGCCTAACTATGGCTACACCTTC.

The gene calls are TRBV4-2 and TRBJ2-2; 10 nucleotides align to TRBD2. V gave up 4 bases and J gave up 5 bases; unmatched junction bases: 13. CDR3 length: 18 amino acids. The germline V gene encodes CDR1 LGHNA and CDR2 YNFKEQ. DNA for the CDR3: TGTGCCAGCAGCCTCCAGGATGTTAGCGGGAGGAGGACCGGGGAGCTGTTTTTT. It is translated as CASSLQDVSGRRTGELFF.

The gene calls are TRBV19 and TRBJ2-2; D is possibly TRBD1 (5 bases). V was cut by 3 bases and J by 8 bases, with 13 bases left in between. This CDR3 spans 14 amino acids. CDR1 LNHDA and CDR2 SQIVND come from the germline V gene (reference sequence). CDR3 in amino acids: CASSMKGFRGELFF. For the CDR3, the DNA is TGTGCCAGTAGTATGAAGGGGTTTAGGGGGGAGCTGTTTTTT. Combining the CDR3 with reference TRBV19 and TRBJ2-2 gives the whole variable domain DGGITQSPKYLFRKEGQNVTLSCEQNLNHDAMYWYRQDPGQGLRLIYYSQIVNDFQKGDIAEGYSVSREKKESFPLTVTSAQKNPTAFYLCASSMKGFRGELFFGEGSRLTVL.

This sequence joins TRBV7-9 and TRBJ1-1; 10 bases are a match to TRBD1. The germline V gene encodes CDR1 SEHNR and CDR2 FQNEAQ (reference sequence). This CDR3 is 14 amino acids long. The V and J ends lost 5 bases and 4 bases, in that order; junction bases with no gene match: 4. This CDR3 is CASSPRTGGTEAFF. CDR3 nucleotides: TGTGCCAGCAGCCCAAGGACAGGGGGCACTGAAGCTTTCTTT.

Ten or more counts support this clone. The chain recombines TRBV10-1 with TRBJ2-2; 7 nucleotides agree with TRBD1. Germline lookup yields CDR1 WNHNN and CDR2 SYGVQD (reference sequence). The CDR3 is 15 amino acids. V was clipped by 0 bases and J by 5 bases; unmatched bases: 3. CDR3 residues: CASSESDRETGELFF. In nucleotides, the CDR3 is TGCGCCAGCAGTGAGTCAGACAGGGAGACCGGGGAGCTGTTTTTT.

The chain is built from TRBV18 and TRBJ2-1; 13 bases map to TRBD2. The CDR3 has 15 amino acids. In germline, CDR1 is KGHSH, CDR2 LQKENI. The trim removed 4 bases at V and 7 bases at J, leaving 4 bases unmatched. The CDR3 DNA reads as TGTGCCAGCTCACAACGGACTAGCGGGAGAAATGAGCAGTTCTTC. Translation: CASSQRTSGRNEQFF.

V and J are TRBV4-1 and TRBJ1-2; D is possibly TRBD1 (6 bases). The germline V gene has CDR1 MGHRA and CDR2 YSYEKL. The CDR3 spans 14 residues. V lost 1 base and J 2 bases, leaving 8 bases between the germline ends. DNA of the CDR3: TGCGCCAGCAGCCAAGGAGGGGGAAACTATGGCTACACCTTC. The encoded protein is CASSQGGGNYGYTF.

The gene calls are TRBV7-2 and TRBJ1-6; 7 bases map to TRBD1. The ends lost 2 bases at V and 5 bases at J; junction bases unmatched: 3. Per the germline V gene, CDR1 is SGHTA and CDR2 is FQGNSA. The CDR3 is 15 amino acids. CDR3 sequence reads: CASSLRRGDNSPLHF. For the CDR3, the DNA is TGTGCCAGCAGCTTACGCAGGGGGGATAATTCACCCCTCCACTTT. Based on the CDR3 plus reference TRBV7-2 and TRBJ1-6, the full variable domain is GAGVSQSPSNKVTEKGKDVELRCDPISGHTALYWYRQSLGQGLEFLIYFQGNSAPDKSGLPSDRFSAERTGGSVSTLTIQRTQQEDSAVYLCASSLRRGDNSPLHFGNGTRLTVT.